This TCR beta chain came from a study of T cell responses to AZD1222 COVID-19 vaccine. About the study: Combined were second doses at about 4 or about 12 weeks. Study-level findings and limits: Baseline antibody screening turned up just a handful of seropositive AZD1222 recipients. Unmutated variant regions are reportedly the target of nearly half of TCRs that are spike-specific.

Generated by immunoSEQ multiplex PCR, the TCRdb table keeps only in-frame clones and is missing some. Of over 150,000 clones listed, less than 95% were seen once; the top ten hold 1.5%. V lost 8 bases and J 4 bases, leaving 6 bases between the germline ends. The CDR3 loop spans 11 amino acids. CDR1 and CDR2 from the germline V gene are MDHEN and SYDVKM. Worth noting for this clone: Its antigen is currently unknown.

The sample was peripheral blood, taken on day 0 of AZD1222 vaccination. The rearrangement joins TRBV28 to TRBJ2-1; D uncertain. This receptor was taken from an adult in good health. The CDR3 sequence is CASDGYNEQFF. CDR3 in DNA: TGTGCCAGCGATGGGTACAATGAGCAGTTCTTC. The whole variable domain, filled in from reference TRBV28 and TRBJ2-1, reads DVKVTQSSRYLVKRTGEKVFLECVQDMDHENMFWYRQDPGLGLRLIYFSYDVKMKEKGDIPEGYSVSREKKERFSLILESASTNQTSMYLCASDGYNEQFFGPGTRLTVL.